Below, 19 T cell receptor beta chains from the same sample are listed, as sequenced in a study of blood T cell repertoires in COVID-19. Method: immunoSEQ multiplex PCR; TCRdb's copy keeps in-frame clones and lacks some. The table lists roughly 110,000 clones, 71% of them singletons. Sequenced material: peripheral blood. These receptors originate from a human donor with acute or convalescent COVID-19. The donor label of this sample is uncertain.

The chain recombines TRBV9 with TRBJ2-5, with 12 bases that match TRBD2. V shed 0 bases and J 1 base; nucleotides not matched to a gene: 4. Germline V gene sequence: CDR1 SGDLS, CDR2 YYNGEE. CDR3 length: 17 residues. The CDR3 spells CASSVGASGGGQETQYF. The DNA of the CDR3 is TGTGCCAGCAGCGTAGGCGCTAGCGGGGGGGGCCAAGAGACCCAGTACTTC.

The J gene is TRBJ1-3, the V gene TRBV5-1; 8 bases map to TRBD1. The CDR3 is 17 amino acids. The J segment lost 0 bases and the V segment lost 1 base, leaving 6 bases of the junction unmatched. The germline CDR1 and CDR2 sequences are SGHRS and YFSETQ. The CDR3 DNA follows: TGCGCCAGCAGCTTGAAGACAGGGGTCTACTCTGGAAACACCATATATTTT. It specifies CASSLKTGVYSGNTIYF.

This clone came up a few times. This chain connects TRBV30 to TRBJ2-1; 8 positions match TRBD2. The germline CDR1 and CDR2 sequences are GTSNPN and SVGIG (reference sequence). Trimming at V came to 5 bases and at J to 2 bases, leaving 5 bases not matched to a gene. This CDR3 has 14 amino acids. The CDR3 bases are TGTGCCTGGGCCGGGGGGGGCCCCTACAATGAGCAGTTCTTC. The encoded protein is CAWAGGGPYNEQFF.

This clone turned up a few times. Here the CDR3 DNA reads TGTGCCAGCAGGACCTCCAGGACAGGGAACTACGAGCAGTACGTC. Protein product: CASRTSRTGNYEQYV. V usage is TRBV6-5 and J usage is TRBJ2-7; 8 bases fit TRBD1. Germline V CDR1 and CDR2: MNHEY, SVGAGI. V gave up 6 bases and J gave up 3 bases; unmatched junction bases: 10. The CDR3 extends over 15 amino acids.

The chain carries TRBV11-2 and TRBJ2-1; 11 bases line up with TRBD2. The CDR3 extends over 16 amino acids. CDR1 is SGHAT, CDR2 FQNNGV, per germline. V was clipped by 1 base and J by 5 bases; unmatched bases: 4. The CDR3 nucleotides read TGTGCCAGCAGCTTAGTGTGGACTAGCGGGCACAATGAGCAGTTCTTC. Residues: CASSLVWTSGHNEQFF.

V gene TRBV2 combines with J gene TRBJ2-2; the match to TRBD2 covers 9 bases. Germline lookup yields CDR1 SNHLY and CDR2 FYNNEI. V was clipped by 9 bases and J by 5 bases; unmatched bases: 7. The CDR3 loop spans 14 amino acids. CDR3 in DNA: TGTGCCAGGGGAGCGGGGGGAAGGACCGGGGAGCTGTTTTTT. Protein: CARGAGGRTGELFF. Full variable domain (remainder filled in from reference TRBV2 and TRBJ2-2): EPEVTQTPSHQVTQMGQEVILRCVPISNHLYFYWYRQILGQKVEFLVSFYNNEISEKSEIFDDQFSVERPDGSNFTLKIRSTKLEDSAMYFCARGAGGRTGELFFGEGSRLTVL.

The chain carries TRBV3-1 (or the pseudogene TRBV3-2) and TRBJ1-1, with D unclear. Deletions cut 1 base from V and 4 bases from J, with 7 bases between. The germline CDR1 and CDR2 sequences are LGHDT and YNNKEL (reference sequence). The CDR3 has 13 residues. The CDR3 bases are TGTGCCAGCAGCCAAGCCCGGGGCACTGAAGCTTTCTTT. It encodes CASSQARGTEAFF.

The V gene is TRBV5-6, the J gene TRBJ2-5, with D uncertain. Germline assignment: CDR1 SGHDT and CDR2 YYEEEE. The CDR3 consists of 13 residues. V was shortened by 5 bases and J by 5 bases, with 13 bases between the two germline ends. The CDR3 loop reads CASRRHQQETQYF. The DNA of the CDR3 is TGTGCCAGCAGGAGACACCAGCAGGAGACCCAGTACTTC. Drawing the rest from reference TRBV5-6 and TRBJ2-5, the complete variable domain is DAGVTQSPTHLIKTRGQQVTLRCSPKSGHDTVSWYQQALGQGPQFIFQYYEEEERQRGNFPDRFSGHQFPNYSSELNVNALLLGDSALYLCASRRHQQETQYFGPGTRLLVL.

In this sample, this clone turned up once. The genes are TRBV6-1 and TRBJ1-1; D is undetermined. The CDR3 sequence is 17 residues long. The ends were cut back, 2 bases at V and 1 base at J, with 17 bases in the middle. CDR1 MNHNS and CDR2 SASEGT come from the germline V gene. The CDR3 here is CASSESLLRLRNTEAFF. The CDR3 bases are TGTGCCAGCAGTGAAAGTTTATTGAGGCTGCGGAACACTGAAGCTTTCTTT.

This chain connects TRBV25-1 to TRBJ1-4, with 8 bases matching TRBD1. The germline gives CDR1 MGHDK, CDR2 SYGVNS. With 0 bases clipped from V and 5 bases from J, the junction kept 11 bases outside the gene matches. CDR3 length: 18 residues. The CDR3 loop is CASSEYRIGGQANEKLFF. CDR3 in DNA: TGTGCCAGCAGTGAATACAGGATTGGGGGACAGGCCAATGAAAAACTGTTTTTT.

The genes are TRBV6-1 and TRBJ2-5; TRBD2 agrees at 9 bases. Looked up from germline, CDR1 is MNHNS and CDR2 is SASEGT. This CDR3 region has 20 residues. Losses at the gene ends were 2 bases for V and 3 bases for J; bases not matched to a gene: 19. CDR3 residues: CASSEQIIGGGGARKETQYF. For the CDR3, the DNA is TGTGCCAGCAGTGAACAGATCATCGGCGGGGGGGGAGCTCGTAAAGAGACCCAGTACTTC.

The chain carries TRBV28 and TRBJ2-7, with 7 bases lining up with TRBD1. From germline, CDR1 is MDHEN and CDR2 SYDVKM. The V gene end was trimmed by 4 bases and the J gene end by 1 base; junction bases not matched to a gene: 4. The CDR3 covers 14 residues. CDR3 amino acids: CASSYGGQSYEQYF. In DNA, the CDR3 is TGTGCCAGCAGTTATGGGGGACAGTCCTACGAGCAGTACTTC. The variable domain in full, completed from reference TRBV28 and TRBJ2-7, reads DVKVTQSSRYLVKRTGEKVFLECVQDMDHENMFWYRQDPGLGLRLIYFSYDVKMKEKGDIPEGYSVSREKKERFSLILESASTNQTSMYLCASSYGGQSYEQYFGPGTRLTVT.

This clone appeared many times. The CDR3 reads CASMATGDTGELFF. CDR3 nucleotide sequence: TGTGCCAGCATGGCGACAGGGGACACCGGGGAGCTGTTTTTT. This chain connects TRBV7-3 to TRBJ2-2; 8 bases agree with TRBD1. CDR3 length equals 14 residues. V lost 7 bases, J lost 3 bases, and 4 bases stayed unmatched. The germline gives CDR1 SGHTA, CDR2 FQGTGA.

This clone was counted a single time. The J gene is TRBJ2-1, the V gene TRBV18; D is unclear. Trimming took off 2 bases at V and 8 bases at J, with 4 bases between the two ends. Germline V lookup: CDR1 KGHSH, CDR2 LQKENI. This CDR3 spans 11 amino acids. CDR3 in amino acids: CASSPGHEQFF. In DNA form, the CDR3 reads TGTGCCAGCTCACCAGGGCATGAGCAGTTCTTC.

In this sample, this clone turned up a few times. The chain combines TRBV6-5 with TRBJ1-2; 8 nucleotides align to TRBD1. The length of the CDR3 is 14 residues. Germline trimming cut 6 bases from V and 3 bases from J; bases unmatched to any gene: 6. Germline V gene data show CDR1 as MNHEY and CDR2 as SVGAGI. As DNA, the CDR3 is TGTGCCAGCAGCCGACAGGGGCGCGACTATGGCTACACCTTC. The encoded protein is CASSRQGRDYGYTF.

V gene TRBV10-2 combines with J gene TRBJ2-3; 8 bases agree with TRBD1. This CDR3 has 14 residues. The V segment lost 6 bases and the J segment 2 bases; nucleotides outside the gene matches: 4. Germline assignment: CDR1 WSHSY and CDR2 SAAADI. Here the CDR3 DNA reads TGCGCCAGCAGGGAGACAGGGGCCACAGATACGCAGTATTTT. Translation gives CASRETGATDTQYF.

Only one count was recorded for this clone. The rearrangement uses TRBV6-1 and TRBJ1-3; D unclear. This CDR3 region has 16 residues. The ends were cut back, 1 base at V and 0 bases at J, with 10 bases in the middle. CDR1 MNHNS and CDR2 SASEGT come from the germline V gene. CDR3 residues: CASSEGPRGSGNTIYF. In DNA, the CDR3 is TGTGCCAGCAGTGAAGGGCCAAGAGGCTCTGGAAACACCATATATTTT.

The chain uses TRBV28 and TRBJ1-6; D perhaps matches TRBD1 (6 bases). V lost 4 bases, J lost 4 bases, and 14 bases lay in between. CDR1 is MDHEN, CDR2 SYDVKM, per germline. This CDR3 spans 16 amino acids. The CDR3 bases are TGTGCCAGCAGTTGGGAAGGTGGACAGTATAATTCACCCCTCCACTTT. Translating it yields CASSWEGGQYNSPLHF.

CDR3 loop: CASSDGVKENTIYF. CDR3 bases: TGTGCCAGCAGTGACGGGGTTAAGGAAAACACCATATATTTT. The chain links TRBV2 to TRBJ1-3, with D unresolved. Germline V gene data show CDR1 as SNHLY and CDR2 as FYNNEI. There are 14 residues in the CDR3. V lost 3 bases and J 6 bases, leaving 12 bases between the germline ends.